Below are 22 T cell receptor beta chains sequenced from a single sample in a study of Ad26.COV2.S vaccination and SARS-CoV-2 variants. Regarding treatment: around 19 received Ad26.COV2.S at low or high dose, single or two shots; roughly five received placebo; per-sample allocation not given. Day 63 after the first injection of vaccine or placebo was the sampling time. The assay was immunoSEQ multiplex PCR, and TCRdb's table has in-frame clones only and misses some. The sample has roughly 350,000 clones; around 89% are singletons. The specimen comprised peripheral blood, sampled in a trial of Ad26.COV2.S vaccine versus placebo. Receptor source: a person aged 18 to 59 who received the Ad26.COV2.S COVID-19 vaccine or a placebo.

The CDR3 DNA follows: TGCGCCAGCAGCTTGGTAGGGGGGGCCCGCCATGAGCAGTTCTTC. Translating gives CASSLVGGARHEQFF. The chain links TRBV5-1 to TRBJ2-1; TRBD2 might be the D (7 bases). Trimming pared 0 bases from V and 8 bases from J, leaving 15 bases between. The CDR3 is made up of 15 amino acids. CDR1 SGHRS and CDR2 YFSETQ come from the germline V gene.

This chain joins TRBV13 and TRBJ2-3; TRBD2 matches 10 bases. Germline V gene sequence: CDR1 PRHDT, CDR2 FYEKMQ (reference sequence). This CDR3 spans 14 amino acids. V lost 3 bases, J lost 4 bases, and 1 base stayed unmatched. CDR3 nucleotide sequence: TGTGCCAGCAGCTTTAGCGGGGGGCCAGATACGCAGTATTTT. It yields the protein CASSFSGGPDTQYF.

The chain carries TRBV18 and TRBJ2-7; 7 nucleotides line up with TRBD2. The CDR3 loop spans 14 amino acids. Trimming removed 4 bases from V and 1 base from J; junction bases left unmatched: 4. Germline loops: CDR1 KGHSH, CDR2 LQKENI. The CDR3 DNA is TGTGCCAGCTCACTTACTAGCGCGTCCTACGAGCAGTACTTC. This encodes CASSLTSASYEQYF.

The rearrangement joins TRBV7-2 to TRBJ2-7, with unresolved D. Per germline, CDR1 SGHTA and CDR2 FQGNSA. Trimming took 0 bases from V and 2 from J, leaving 8 bases between them. There are 14 residues in the CDR3. CDR3 region: CASSLAGGAYEQYF. The CDR3 DNA reads TGTGCCAGCAGCTTAGCGGGTGGGGCCTACGAGCAGTACTTC.

The CDR3 bases are TGTGCCAGTAGTATGTCTCCCTTAACCGGGACAGCTTACGAGCAGTACTTC. It encodes CASSMSPLTGTAYEQYF. This chain links TRBV19 with TRBJ2-7; 7 positions match TRBD1. Unmatched junction bases numbered 15, after V lost 3 bases and J lost 4 bases. CDR1 and CDR2 (germline): LNHDA, SQIVND (reference sequence). There are 17 residues in the CDR3.

J is TRBJ1-2 and V is TRBV4-2; no clear D gene. The CDR3 is 13 amino acids. The germline gives CDR1 LGHNA, CDR2 YNFKEQ. Trimming took 1 base from V and 3 from J, leaving 6 bases between them. CDR3 DNA: TGTGCCAGCAGCCAAGGGGCTCACTATGGCTACACCTTC. Translated, it gives CASSQGAHYGYTF.

This clone was seen a single time. The V call is TRBV6-4, the J call TRBJ2-3; 7 bases align to TRBD1. The CDR3 loop spans 13 amino acids. Germline loops: CDR1 MRHNA, CDR2 SNTAGT. V dropped 3 bases and J dropped 3; count of bases not matched to a gene: 0. The CDR3 sequence is CASSETGTDTQYF. The CDR3 DNA reads TGTGCCAGCAGTGAGACAGGGACAGATACGCAGTATTTT.

V usage is TRBV12-3 or TRBV12-4 and J usage is TRBJ2-7; 9 bases match TRBD1. The CDR3 loop spans 13 amino acids. The junction had 2 bases not matched to a gene; V was cut back by 4 bases and J by 4 bases. CDR3 DNA sequence: TGTGCCAGCAGTTCTGACAGGGGGTACGAGCAGTACTTC. Its translation is CASSSDRGYEQYF.

This chain uses TRBV5-5 with TRBJ1-2; 10 bases fit TRBD1. Germline-derived CDR1 and CDR2 are SGHKS and YYEKEE (reference sequence). The CDR3 is 15 amino acids. V lost 4 bases, J lost 3 bases, and 6 bases stayed unmatched. This CDR3 reads CASSNGQGGYYGYTF. The CDR3 DNA is TGTGCCAGCAGCAATGGACAGGGGGGGTACTATGGCTACACCTTC.

The chain joins TRBV6-4 to TRBJ2-7; TRBD1 or TRBD2 may be the D gene (5 bases each). The germline V and J ends were trimmed by 5 bases and 4 bases, with 12 bases remaining between them. Germline assignment: CDR1 MRHNA and CDR2 SNTAGT. This CDR3 has 13 residues. CDR3 DNA: TGTGCCAGCAGTCACCGGGACGGTTACGAGCAGTACTTC. Residues: CASSHRDGYEQYF.

The CDR3 nucleotides are TGTGCCAGCAGTTTAGGGGACAGCTCCTACGAGCAGTACTTC. Its protein is CASSLGDSSYEQYF. The gene calls are TRBV27 and TRBJ2-7, with 7 bases aligning to TRBD1. CDR3 size: 14 residues. The trim removed 2 bases at V and 0 bases at J, leaving 1 base unmatched. Germline V gene lookup returns CDR1 MNHEY and CDR2 SMNVEV (reference sequence).

This rearrangement joins TRBV2 to TRBJ2-7; 7 nucleotides line up with TRBD1. This CDR3 has 14 amino acids. V lost 1 base, J lost 1 base, and 1 base stayed unmatched. CDR1 SNHLY and CDR2 FYNNEI come from the germline V gene. The CDR3 protein is CASSEDRGSYEQYF. The CDR3 DNA follows: TGTGCCAGCAGTGAAGACAGGGGATCCTACGAGCAGTACTTC.

The rearrangement joins TRBV6-1 to TRBJ1-1; possible D gene TRBD1, 5 bases. CDR3 length: 16 amino acids. The V and J ends lost 3 bases and 7 bases respectively, with 21 bases between them. Germline values: CDR1 MNHNS, CDR2 SASEGT. The DNA for the CDR3 is TGTGCCAGCAGTGACCAGGCAGGGCGGAACGGCGGTGAAGCTTTCTTT. This codes for CASSDQAGRNGGEAFF.

The V gene is TRBV6-1, the J gene TRBJ2-1; 10 bases match TRBD2. J gave up 5 bases and V 3 bases, and 7 bases lay outside the gene matches. Germline CDR1 and CDR2: MNHNS and SASEGT. CDR3 size: 16 residues. CDR3 loop: CASSEVLAGVNNEQFF. The DNA of the CDR3 is TGTGCCAGCAGTGAGGTGCTAGCGGGAGTTAACAATGAGCAGTTCTTC.

V is TRBV18 and J is TRBJ2-1; D gene unclear. CDR3 size: 15 residues. Germline CDR1 reads KGHSH; CDR2 reads LQKENI. The V gene lost 4 bases and the J gene lost 5 bases, with 15 bases spanning the gap. CDR3 bases: TGTGCCAGCTCACTTATGACCGGGCCTAACAATGAGCAGTTCTTC. Its protein product is CASSLMTGPNNEQFF.

In this sample, this clone turned up a few times. The gene calls are TRBV9 and TRBJ2-1; D remains ambiguous. CDR1 and CDR2 (germline): SGDLS, YYNGEE. Trimming left V 3 bases short and J 7 bases short, with 2 bases between. The CDR3 is 10 residues long. The CDR3 nucleotides are TGTGCCAGCAGCGGAAATGAGCAGTTCTTC. The encoded protein is CASSGNEQFF.

The gene calls are TRBV5-1 and TRBJ1-5; D gene uncertain. Germline-derived CDR1 and CDR2 are SGHRS and YFSETQ. Trimming took off 0 bases at V and 4 bases at J, with 5 bases between the two ends. This CDR3 has 13 residues. Here the CDR3 reads CASSLELNQPQHF. CDR3 DNA sequence: TGCGCCAGCAGCTTGGAATTGAATCAGCCCCAGCATTTT.

The CDR3: CASSSLAGGYEQYF. The DNA of the CDR3 is TGTGCCAGTAGCTCACTAGCGGGGGGCTACGAGCAGTACTTC. This chain links TRBV19 with TRBJ2-7; 12 bases align to TRBD2. Germline CDR1 and CDR2: LNHDA and SQIVND (reference sequence). Losses at the gene ends were 6 bases for V and 3 bases for J; bases not matched to a gene: 3. The CDR3 runs to 14 residues.

The CDR3 DNA follows: TGTGCCAGTAGTCTTGGACCGGGACGCCAACTGTATAGCAATCAGCCCCAGCATTTT. Translation: CASSLGPGRQLYSNQPQHF. The chain uses TRBV19 and TRBJ1-5, with D possibly being TRBD1 (5 bases). The germline V gene encodes CDR1 LNHDA and CDR2 SQIVND (reference sequence). Between the trimmed V and J ends, which lost 5 bases and 0 bases, there was a span of 23 bases. The length of the CDR3 is 19 residues.

V is TRBV28 and J is TRBJ2-7, with D perhaps TRBD1 (6 bases). The germline V gene encodes CDR1 MDHEN and CDR2 SYDVKM. The ends were cut back, 2 bases at V and 0 bases at J, with 11 bases in the middle. The CDR3 is 15 amino acids. The CDR3 spells CASSLIGGISYEQYF. CDR3 DNA sequence: TGTGCCAGCAGTTTAATAGGGGGAATCTCCTACGAGCAGTACTTC.

V and J are TRBV15 and TRBJ1-3, with 8 bases aligning to TRBD1. Germline CDR1 and CDR2: LNHNV and YYDKDF (reference sequence). V gave up 11 bases and J gave up 7 bases; unmatched junction bases: 10. The CDR3 contains 13 residues. The CDR3 spells CASRPGQENTIYF. In DNA, the CDR3 is TGTGCCTCGCGACCGGGACAGGAGAACACCATATATTTT.

This chain connects TRBV11-3 to TRBJ1-6; D is undetermined. The CDR3 is made up of 13 amino acids. Germline CDR1 is SGHNT and CDR2 is YENEEA. V lost 1 base and J 8 bases, leaving 6 bases between the germline ends. As DNA, the CDR3 is TGTGCCAGCAGCTTAGGGGAGGATTCACCCCTCCACTTT. This codes for CASSLGEDSPLHF.